Listed below are T cell receptor beta chains from one sample, sequenced in a study of blood T cell repertoires in COVID-19. TCRdb's table, derived via immunoSEQ multiplex PCR, lists solely in-frame clones and lacks some. Of roughly 300,000 clones listed, approximately 86% are singletons. What was sequenced was peripheral blood. The source of these receptors is a man aged 18 to 29 with active or convalescent COVID-19. Each CDR3 is given with its conserved first and last residue. Each record gives: CDR3 protein, CDR3 DNA, V gene, D gene, clone size, J gene. The D gene is left open where the match is weak. Rows give clone size only sometimes, using once, few, many, or a class for an expanded clone.

CASTPWATQETQYF | TGTGCCAGCACCCCTTGGGCCACCCAAGAGACCCAGTACTTC | TRBV9 | . | once | TRBJ2-5
CASSQGGVYSNQPQHF | TGCGCCAGCAGTCAAGGAGGGGTCTATAGCAATCAGCCCCAGCATTTT | TRBV23-1 | . | . | TRBJ1-5
CASGDTQLFF | TGTGCCAGTGGGGACACGCAGCTGTTTTTT | TRBV19 | . | . | TRBJ1-4
CAISGGQDKNYGYTF | TGTGCCATCAGTGGTGGACAGGACAAGAACTATGGCTACACCTTC | TRBV10-3 | TRBD1 | . | TRBJ1-2
CASSLGGGAHEQYF | TGTGCCAGCAGTCTAGGCGGGGGGGCGCACGAGCAGTACTTC | TRBV2 | TRBD2 | . | TRBJ2-7
CASSQASNQPQHF | TGCGCCAGCAGTCAGGCCAGCAATCAGCCCCAGCATTTT | TRBV23-1 | . | . | TRBJ1-5
CASSLIPGLAGPSSYNEQFF | TGCGCCAGCAGCTTAATTCCGGGACTAGCGGGGCCAAGCTCCTACAATGAGCAGTTCTTC | TRBV5-1 | TRBD2 | once | TRBJ2-1
CASSQDSRTEKGYGYTF | TGCGCCAGCAGCCAAGATTCGCGGACAGAAAAAGGGTATGGCTACACCTTC | TRBV4-1 | . | . | TRBJ1-2
CATRGLAEYTDTQYF | TGTGCCACCCGGGGGCTAGCGGAATACACAGATACGCAGTATTTT | TRBV15 | . | . | TRBJ2-3
CSVIPGQVLGFYTEAFF | TGCAGCGTAATACCGGGACAGGTTTTGGGATTTTACACTGAAGCTTTCTTT | TRBV29-1 | TRBD1 | once | TRBJ1-1
CAIHGQPPNQPQHF | TGTGCCATCCACGGACAGCCACCCAATCAGCCCCAGCATTTT | TRBV6-6 | . | . | TRBJ1-5
CARGGYGYTF | TGCGCCAGAGGGGGCTATGGCTACACCTTC | TRBV4-1 | . | . | TRBJ1-2
CATGGGGELFF | TGTGCCACCGGGGGGGGCGGGGAGCTGTTTTTT | TRBV3-1/TRBV3-2 | TRBD2 | once | TRBJ2-2
CASSGGEKLFF | TGCGCCAGCAGTGGAGGAGAAAAACTGTTTTTT | TRBV10-2 | . | . | TRBJ1-4
CASSPPRGSGGFGETQYF | TGTGCCAGCTCACCACCCCGAGGAAGCGGGGGCTTCGGGGAGACCCAGTACTTC | TRBV18 | TRBD2 | . | TRBJ2-5
CASSLELGTGSNEQFF | TGTGCCAGCAGCTTAGAGTTAGGGACAGGGAGTAATGAGCAGTTCTTC | TRBV7-2 | TRBD1 | . | TRBJ2-1
CASSFALRNEQFF | TGTGCCAGCAGTTTTGCATTGCGGAATGAGCAGTTCTTC | TRBV12-3/TRBV12-4 | . | . | TRBJ2-1
CASSPGQGDPRWVSNQPQHF | TGTGCCAGTAGTCCCGGACAGGGAGACCCTAGATGGGTTAGCAATCAGCCCCAGCATTTT | TRBV19 | TRBD1 | . | TRBJ1-5
CASSLYRGLSPLHF | TGTGCCAGCAGTTTATATCGGGGGTTATCACCCCTCCACTTT | TRBV27 | . | . | TRBJ1-6
CASSPGPSTPYEQYF | TGTGCCAGCAGCCCGGGTCCCTCCACTCCATACGAGCAGTACTTC | TRBV5-5 | . | . | TRBJ2-7
CASSPHTRNQPQHF | TGTGCCAGCAGTCCGCATACTCGCAATCAGCCCCAGCATTTT | TRBV2 | . | . | TRBJ1-5
CASREGEGNGTSGIAESGANVLTF | TGTGCCAGCAGGGAGGGGGAGGGGAATGGGACTAGCGGGATAGCAGAGTCTGGGGCCAACGTCCTGACTTTC | TRBV2 | TRBD2 | . | TRBJ2-6
CATSRDRLYF | TGTGCCACCAGCAGAGACAGGTTATACTTC | TRBV15 | . | . | TRBJ1-2
CAISSTGSTNYGYTF | TGTGCCATCAGTTCGACAGGGTCGACTAACTATGGCTACACCTTC | TRBV10-3 | TRBD1 | . | TRBJ1-2
CASSEAGDRPNYGYTF | TGTGCCAGCAGTGAAGCGGGGGACAGGCCTAACTATGGCTACACCTTC | TRBV6-1 | TRBD1 | many | TRBJ1-2
CATSRGRSTEAFF | TGTGCCACCAGCAGAGGTCGTTCGACTGAAGCTTTCTTT | TRBV15 | . | . | TRBJ1-1
CASSQGWGLNQPQHF | TGTGCCAGCAGCCAAGGGTGGGGGCTAAATCAGCCCCAGCATTTT | TRBV3-1/TRBV3-2 | . | . | TRBJ1-5
CASSAGTSGEMAQYF | TGCGCCAGCAGCGCCGGGACTAGCGGGGAAATGGCCCAGTACTTC | TRBV5-1 | TRBD2 | . | TRBJ2-5